This TCR beta chain derives from a study of a mutant IDH1 vaccine in newly diagnosed glioma (dated by TCRdb to 2020 to 2023). Turning to the overall study: Vaccination began 4-6 weeks after radiotherapy alone, or alongside temozolomide cycles in the chemotherapy-containing groups. The 32 treated patients were around 62% male and roughly 40% female, with a mean age of approximately 38 years. Before enrollment, patients had received standard therapy of radiotherapy alone, temozolomide alone, or radiochemotherapy with temozolomide; most received the combination. Visit V12 was the week-35 safety follow-up and visit V13 was the week-47 end of study. Six visits were used for peripheral blood collection: V03 (baseline), V05, V07, V10, V12 and V13. Longitudinal TCRB deep sequencing was done for about two dozen treated patients, wherever samples were available for exploratory analyses. Broader findings and caveats from the paper: Across multiple MHC alleles, vaccine-induced immune responses were seen in just over 90% of patients. Pseudoprogression appeared unrelated to alterations in the top peripheral T cell clonotypes detected by TCRB sequencing. The authors noted that analyses of patient blood samples could not be reproduced because of sample limitations. Availability determined which PBMC samples were chosen for TCRB deep sequencing.

CDR1 and CDR2 are drawn from the germline V gene: KGHSH, LQKENI. V loses 1 base of germline sequence and J loses 4 bases, and the interval between the two ends is 16 bases. The CDR3 spans 16 residues, from the cysteine through the phenylalanine. The DNA shown is the 48-base CDR3, in frame from base 1. The time point label for this specimen denotes: week 47, end of study. Each vaccine dose was 300 ug of a 20-mer mutant IDH1 peptide in Montanide, given subcutaneously with topical imiquimod. Across visits V03 through V10, patients got a total of eight vaccinations, given in weeks 1, 3, 5, 7, 11, 15, 19 and 23. The donors had newly diagnosed IDH1-mutant astrocytomas of WHO grade 3 or 4 that showed loss of nuclear ATRX. The samples were drawn from NOA16, a multicentre, single-arm, open-label phase I trial in Germany that tested a mutant IDH1 peptide vaccine in humans for the first time. Genomic DNA for TCRB sequencing was isolated from EDTA blood with the DNeasy Blood and Tissue Kit.

Concerning this clone itself: Its antigen target is currently unknown. No clone much larger than this one lies a single base away; base qualities are absent.

Libraries were prepared through the immunoSEQ multiplex PCR assay. Following the manufacturer's protocol, the hsTCRB Kit was used to amplify rearranged TCR beta chain sequences. An Illumina MiSeq was used to sequence the TCRB libraries. The paper's processing steps were these. The proprietary platform of the kit vendor was used for demultiplexing, trimming and gene mapping. TCRdb holds this immuneACCESS table with in-frame rearrangements only. Some clones are missing; in checked studies, unresolved V genes explain under half, and the rest has no known cause. V, J and clone size reflect that table, while D and trimming were determined from the DNA. This sample holds around 54,000 clones; under 85% were observed only once. Jointly, the top ten make up 3% to 4% of the sample.

In this chain, TRBV18 is recombined with TRBJ2-5; a tentative D match to TRBD2 spans 6 bases. This clonotype was sampled from a woman aged 45-59 years with glioma. This specimen consisted of PBMCs, obtained from a glioma patient whose treatment included an IDH1 peptide vaccine. The CDR3 region: CASSPQRENVGETQYF. Read as DNA, the sequence is TGTGCCAGCTCACCACAACGGGAGAACGTGGGAGAGACCCAGTACTTC.